These 2 T cell receptor beta chains originate from one sample sequenced in a study of T cells in Graves' hyperthyroidism and ophthalmopathy. RNA transcripts provided the source from which TCR beta CDR3 regions were amplified. First-round RT-PCR with HTBI primers amplified the TCR CDR3 region. TCRdb processed the multiplex PCR reads anew with MiXCR; each CDR3 protein has one entry. The data show about 400,000 distinct CDR3 sequences, with about 15% seen just once and 12% to 15% held by the top ten. Sequenced: blood. All receptors derive from a woman between 18 and 29 years old with Graves' hyperthyroidism.

In its sample, this clonotype was seen many times. This rearrangement joins TRBV5-1 to TRBJ2-7; D might be TRBD1 or TRBD2, each matching 5 bases. This CDR3 is built from 14 residues. V was clipped by 6 bases and J by 5 bases, with 18 bases between them. The germline V gene encodes CDR1 SGHRS and CDR2 YFSETQ. The CDR3 sequence is CASTWDGEGHEQYF. CDR3 coding DNA: TGCGCCAGCACCTGGGACGGCGAGGGTCACGAGCAGTACTTC.

At least ten counts were recorded for this clonotype. The chain carries TRBV27 and TRBJ1-5; D call uncertain. The V end lost 2 bases, the J end lost 0 bases, and 5 bases lay between the germline ends. The CDR3 is made up of 14 amino acids. Germline loops: CDR1 MNHEY, CDR2 SMNVEV (reference sequence). The CDR3 region is CASSLMGSNQPQHF. The CDR3 nucleotides are TGTGCCAGCAGTTTAATGGGTAGCAATCAGCCCCAGCATTTT.